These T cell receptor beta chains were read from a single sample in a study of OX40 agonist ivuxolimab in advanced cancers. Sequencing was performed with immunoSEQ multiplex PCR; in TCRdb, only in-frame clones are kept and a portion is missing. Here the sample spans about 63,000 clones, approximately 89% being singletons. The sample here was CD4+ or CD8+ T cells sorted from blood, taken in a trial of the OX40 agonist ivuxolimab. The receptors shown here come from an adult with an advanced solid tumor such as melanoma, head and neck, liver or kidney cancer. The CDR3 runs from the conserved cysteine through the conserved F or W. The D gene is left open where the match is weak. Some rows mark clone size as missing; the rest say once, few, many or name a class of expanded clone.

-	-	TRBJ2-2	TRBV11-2	TGTGCCAGCACTCTCAGGGCCGGGGAGCTGTTTTTT	CASTLRAGELFF
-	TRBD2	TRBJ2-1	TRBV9	TGTGCCAGCAGCGCACTAGCGGAGGTCTCCTACAATGAGCAGTTCTTC	CASSALAEVSYNEQFF
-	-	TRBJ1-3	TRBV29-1	TGCAGCGCCCAGGCCACTGGAAACACCATATATTTT	CSAQATGNTIYF
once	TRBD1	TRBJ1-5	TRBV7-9	TGTGCCAGCAGCTCCGGGACAGGGAGCAATCAGCCCCAGCATTTT	CASSSGTGSNQPQHF
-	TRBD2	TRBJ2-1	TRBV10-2	TGCGCCAGCAGGGGGACTAGCGGGAGGGCCCCCTACAATGAGCAGTTCTTC	CASRGTSGRAPYNEQFF
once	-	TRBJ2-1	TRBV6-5	TGTGCCAGCAGCCGCGGGGCGACCTACAATGAGCAGTTCTTC	CASSRGATYNEQFF
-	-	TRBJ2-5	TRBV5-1	TGCGCCAGCAGCTATCAAGAGACCCAGTACTTC	CASSYQETQYF
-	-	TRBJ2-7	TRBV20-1	TGCAGCCTTCCTTTGGGCTACGAGCAGTACTTC	CSLPLGYEQYF
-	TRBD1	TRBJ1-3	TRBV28	TGTGCCAGCAGTTTCACAGGGGGTTACACCATATATTTT	CASSFTGGYTIYF
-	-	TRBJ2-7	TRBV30	TGTGCCTGTCTCAGGGTTCCGGACTACGAGCAGTACTTC	CACLRVPDYEQYF
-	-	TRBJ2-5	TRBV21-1	TGTGCCAGCAGCAAAGCGCCCAGCGGGAGAGAGACCCAGTACTTC	CASSKAPSGRETQYF
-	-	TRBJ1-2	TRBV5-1	TGCGCCAGCAGCCCGGTTCAGGGCTATGGCTACACCTTC	CASSPVQGYGYTF
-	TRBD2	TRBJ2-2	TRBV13	TGTGCCAGCAGCCAGCGGGGGGCACTTGGCGGGGAGCTGTTTTTT	CASSQRGALGGELFF
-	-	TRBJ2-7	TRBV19	TGTGCCAGTAGTATTTCTGGGAGCTCCTACGAGCAGTACTTC	CASSISGSSYEQYF
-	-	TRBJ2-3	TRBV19	TGTGCCAGTAGTATAGATATTTCCGGGGAGTTCACAGATACGCAGTATTTT	CASSIDISGEFTDTQYF
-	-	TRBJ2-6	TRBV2	TGTGCCAGCAGTGATATCGCTGGGGCCAACGTCCTGACTTTC	CASSDIAGANVLTF
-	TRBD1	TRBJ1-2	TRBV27	TGTGCCAGCAGTCCTCCGGGACAGGGATACTATGGCTACACCTTC	CASSPPGQGYYGYTF
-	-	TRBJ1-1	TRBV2	TGTGCCAGCAGCTTAGGACAGATAGAAGCTTTCTTT	CASSLGQIEAFF
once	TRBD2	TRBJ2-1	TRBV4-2	TGTGCCAGCAGCCCTCGGACTAGCGGGGGGAATGAGCAGTTCTTC	CASSPRTSGGNEQFF
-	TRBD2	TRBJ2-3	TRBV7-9	TGTGCCAGCAGCCACCCCACTAGCGGGAGAACGACAGATACGCAGTATTTT	CASSHPTSGRTTDTQYF
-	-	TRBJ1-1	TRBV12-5	TGTGCTAGTGGTTTCGTAAACACTGAAGCTTTCTTT	CASGFVNTEAFF
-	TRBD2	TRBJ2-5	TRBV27	TGTGCCAGCCGTTTCGCGGGAGGACAAGAGACCCAGTACTTC	CASRFAGGQETQYF
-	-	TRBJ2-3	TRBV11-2	TGTGCCAGCCGCCCCGCTAGCACAGATACGCAGTATTTT	CASRPASTDTQYF
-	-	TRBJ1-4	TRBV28	TGTGCCAGCAGTTTATTAAGGGGCTCTAATGAAAAACTGTTTTTT	CASSLLRGSNEKLFF
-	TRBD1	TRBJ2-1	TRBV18	TGTGCCAGCTCACACACCGGACAGGATTACAATGAGCAGTTCTTC	CASSHTGQDYNEQFF
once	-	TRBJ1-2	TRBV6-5	TGTGCCAGCAGTCCAATAAGTTATGGCTACACCTTC	CASSPISYGYTF
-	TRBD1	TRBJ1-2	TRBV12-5	TGTGCTAGTGGTCCACAGGGGGCGACCTATGGCTACACCTTC	CASGPQGATYGYTF
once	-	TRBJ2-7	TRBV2	TGTGCCGGAATAAGGGGGGGAAGGTTCGGCGAGCAGTACTTC	CAGIRGGRFGEQYF
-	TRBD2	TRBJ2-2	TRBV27	TGTGCCAGCACCCCATCGAGCGGGAAAAACACCGGGGAGCTGTTTTTT	CASTPSSGKNTGELFF
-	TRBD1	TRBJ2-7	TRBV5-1	TGCGCCAGCAGCGTGACAGGGGGTCCTTCCTACGAGCAGTACTTC	CASSVTGGPSYEQYF